The next 25 T cell receptor beta chains were all read from a single sample in a study of shared clonotypes between healthy human individuals. The protocol was immunoSEQ multiplex PCR, while the TCRdb copy is restricted to in-frame clones and leaves out a portion. The sample holds around 690,000 clones, around 91% seen once. Specimen: memory CD8+ T cells from PBMCs. Subset in this sample: CD45RO+ cells pooled with CCR7-negative TemRA cells. These receptors all come from a man aged 18 to 29 in good health. Some clones in this sample may be carry-over from other donors' samples.

The rearrangement uses TRBV6-5 and TRBJ2-2; TRBD1 is a possible D gene (6 bases). V was cut by 6 bases and J by 6 bases, with 11 bases left in between. Germline V CDR1 and CDR2: MNHEY, SVGAGI. The CDR3 has 13 residues. For the CDR3, the DNA is TGTGCCAGCAGCGAACAGGGTCCCGGGGAGCTGTTTTTT. This translates into CASSEQGPGELFF.

This clone appeared many times. This chain uses TRBV29-1 with TRBJ1-2, with 9 nucleotides matching TRBD1. CDR3 length: 16 residues. CDR1 is SQVTM, CDR2 ANQGSEA, per germline. Germline trimming cut 1 base from V and 3 bases from J; bases unmatched to any gene: 9. DNA of the CDR3: TGCAGCGTTGAAGGCCCCGGGGACAGGGTGGACTATGGCTACACCTTC. Translated: CSVEGPGDRVDYGYTF.

V gene TRBV30 combines with J gene TRBJ2-7; unclear D gene. This CDR3 contains 13 residues. Deletions cut 5 bases from V and 0 bases from J, with 11 bases between. Germline CDR1 and CDR2: GTSNPN and SVGIG (reference sequence). Here the CDR3 reads CAWGSGISYEQYF. In DNA form, the CDR3 reads TGTGCCTGGGGGTCGGGTATCTCCTACGAGCAGTACTTC.

V and J are TRBV7-9 and TRBJ2-5; 9 nucleotides line up with TRBD2. Trimming took 5 bases from V and 1 from J; bases not matched to a gene: 5. The CDR3 length is 15 residues. Looked up from germline, CDR1 is SEHNR and CDR2 is FQNEAQ (reference sequence). Here the CDR3 reads CASSRREGVQETQYF. CDR3 DNA sequence: TGTGCCAGCAGCCGGCGGGAGGGGGTCCAAGAGACCCAGTACTTC.

The J gene is TRBJ1-5, the V gene TRBV7-3; TRBD1 agrees at 8 bases. The CDR3 extends over 18 amino acids. With V trimmed by 0 bases and J by 12 bases, 19 bases remained unmatched. Germline lookup yields CDR1 SGHTA and CDR2 FQGTGA. The CDR3 protein is CASSLTGNLGQGAGNQHF. CDR3 sequence (DNA): TGTGCCAGCAGCTTAACTGGGAACCTGGGGCAGGGGGCCGGGAACCAGCATTTT.

The chain couples TRBV7-3 to TRBJ2-5; D call uncertain. The CDR3 is 13 amino acids. V lost 3 bases, J lost 2 bases, and 7 bases lay in between. Germline V gene sequence: CDR1 SGHTA, CDR2 FQGTGA. CDR3 residues: CASSLEQQETQYF. In nucleotides, the CDR3 is TGTGCCAGCAGCTTGGAACAGCAAGAGACCCAGTACTTC.

This sequence joins TRBV28 and TRBJ2-1; 11 bases are a match to TRBD1. The V gene end was trimmed by 3 bases and the J gene end by 7 bases; junction bases not matched to a gene: 5. This CDR3 region has 15 residues. The germline V gene encodes CDR1 MDHEN and CDR2 SYDVKM. For the CDR3, the DNA is TGTGCCAGCAGTTTTTTCGGGACAGGGGGTAATGAGCAGTTCTTC. This gives the protein CASSFFGTGGNEQFF.

The chain recombines TRBV6-1 with TRBJ2-2; TRBD1 aligns across 9 bases. From germline, CDR1 is MNHNS and CDR2 SASEGT. The CDR3 is made up of 15 amino acids. Trimming took 5 bases from V and 3 from J; bases not matched to a gene: 4. This CDR3 reads CASSPRTGDTGELFF. The CDR3, as DNA: TGTGCCAGCAGTCCCAGGACAGGGGACACCGGGGAGCTGTTTTTT.

In its sample, this clone was seen once. The CDR3 here is CARERNTEAFF. CDR3 DNA: TGTGCCAGGGAGCGAAACACTGAAGCTTTCTTT. The chain employs TRBV19 and TRBJ1-1; no clear D gene. Trimming pared 9 bases from V and 2 bases from J, leaving 7 bases between. Germline V gene sequence: CDR1 LNHDA, CDR2 SQIVND (reference sequence). This CDR3 has 11 amino acids.

V is TRBV29-1 and J is TRBJ2-7; the D gene is possibly TRBD2 (5 bases). Germline V lookup: CDR1 SQVTM, CDR2 ANQGSEA. V shed 3 bases and J shed 6 bases, with 21 bases lying between them. This CDR3 has 15 residues. The DNA for the CDR3 is TGCAGCGTTGAGACCTGGACCTCTCCTCGGGGCGAGCAGTACTTC. Translated: CSVETWTSPRGEQYF.

The rearrangement links TRBV4-1 to TRBJ2-7, with D possibly being TRBD2 (5 bases). Germline V gives CDR1 MGHRA, CDR2 YSYEKL. V shed 2 bases and J shed 3 bases, with 14 bases lying between them. The CDR3 is 15 amino acids. This CDR3 reads CASSQNIPLDYEQYF. CDR3 nucleotides: TGCGCCAGCAGCCAAAACATACCACTAGACTACGAGCAGTACTTC.

The chain employs TRBV6-6 and TRBJ1-3; D is unclear. Per the germline V gene, CDR1 is MNHNY and CDR2 is SVGAGI (reference sequence). V dropped 5 bases and J dropped 8 bases, with 19 bases sitting between them. The CDR3 is 15 amino acids. This chain's CDR3 is CASSTTWTYRDTIYF. CDR3 coding DNA: TGTGCCAGCAGTACAACTTGGACCTACCGGGACACCATATATTTT.

This chain links TRBV5-5 with TRBJ2-1; the D gene is possibly TRBD2 (6 bases). V was shortened by 5 bases and J by 2 bases, with 23 bases between the two germline ends. There are 18 residues in the CDR3. Per the germline V gene, CDR1 is SGHKS and CDR2 is YYEKEE (reference sequence). CDR3 bases: TGTGCCAGCAGATTGACAGCTACCCCCCGCGGGGCCTACAATGAGCAGTTCTTC. Amino acid sequence: CASRLTATPRGAYNEQFF.

The chain recombines TRBV4-1 with TRBJ2-7; 10 nucleotides align to TRBD1. The CDR3 totals 16 residues. J was trimmed by 0 bases and V by 0 bases; bases with no gene match: 2. CDR1 and CDR2 (germline): MGHRA, YSYEKL. The CDR3 coding sequence is TGCGCCAGCAGCCAAGAGGGGACAGGGGCCTCCTACGAGCAGTACTTC. Translated: CASSQEGTGASYEQYF.

With respect to this clone: Other DNA variants within this sample encode the same CDR3. V is TRBV27 and J is TRBJ2-7; TRBD2 aligns across 8 bases. The CDR3 extends over 15 amino acids. Trimming cost V 1 base and J 3 bases; bases outside gene matches: 5. Germline loops: CDR1 MNHEY, CDR2 SMNVEV (reference sequence). The CDR3: CASSLFLAGGYEQYF. The CDR3 coding sequence is TGTGCCAGCAGTTTATTTCTGGCGGGAGGCTACGAGCAGTACTTC.

This clone was recorded only once. In DNA form, the CDR3 reads TGCGCCAGCAGCTTGGCCCGACAGAGCTACGAGCAGTACTTC. Residues: CASSLARQSYEQYF. This rearrangement joins TRBV5-1 to TRBJ2-7; possibly TRBD1 for D (5 bases). CDR3 length equals 14 residues. The V gene's germline CDR1 is SGHRS and CDR2 YFSETQ. V was cut by 0 bases and J by 3 bases, with 10 bases left in between.

The table lists this clone with a count of one. This chain connects TRBV9 to TRBJ2-1; 8 bases match TRBD1. The CDR3 length is 15 residues. Trimming removed 4 bases from V and 8 bases from J; junction bases left unmatched: 11. The V gene's germline CDR1 is SGDLS and CDR2 YYNGEE. The CDR3 region has the DNA TGTGCCAGCAGCCTGCAGGGGGCCGTTCTGGATGAGCAGTTCTTC. It specifies CASSLQGAVLDEQFF.

Concerning this clone: This same CDR3 is encoded by further DNA sequences in the sample. The chain couples TRBV11-2 to TRBJ2-2; D is ambiguous. CDR3 size: 11 residues. The V end was cut by 5 bases, the J end by 6 bases, with 4 bases between. Looked up from germline, CDR1 is SGHAT and CDR2 is FQNNGV. The DNA of the CDR3 is TGTGCCAGCAGCCTAGCCGGGGAGCTGTTTTTT. It codes for CASSLAGELFF.

This clone was seen just once. The V call is TRBV6-5, the J call TRBJ2-1; no definite D call. The CDR3 loop spans 13 amino acids. Germline values: CDR1 MNHEY, CDR2 SVGAGI. Trimming took 0 bases from V and 7 from J, leaving 7 bases between them. CDR3 nucleotide sequence: TGTGCCAGCAGTTACTCCAATTGGAATGAGCAGTTCTTC. It translates to CASSYSNWNEQFF.

J is TRBJ1-5 and V is TRBV7-9; D might be TRBD1 (6 bases). The CDR3 loop spans 15 amino acids. Trimming took off 5 bases at V and 5 bases at J, with 16 bases between the two ends. Germline V gives CDR1 SEHNR, CDR2 FQNEAQ (reference sequence). The CDR3 nucleotides read TGTGCCAGCAGCCCTGGGACATGGGGCGATCAGCCCCAGCATTTT. Translating gives CASSPGTWGDQPQHF.

The chain recombines TRBV19 with TRBJ1-2; D call uncertain. Germline-derived CDR1 and CDR2 are LNHDA and SQIVND (reference sequence). The CDR3 contains 12 residues. Between the trimmed V and J ends, which lost 8 bases and 8 bases, there was a span of 15 bases. The CDR3 here is CASQGLGWGYTF. The CDR3 DNA reads as TGTGCCAGTCAAGGGCTGGGTTGGGGCTACACCTTC.

This clone was observed a single time. The chain combines TRBV5-6 with TRBJ1-1; D is undetermined. CDR1 is SGHDT and CDR2 is YYEEEE in the germline V gene. The CDR3 is 15 residues long. V lost 4 bases to trimming and J lost 4 bases, with 17 bases between them. For the CDR3, the DNA is TGTGCCAGCAGCCAGACTCGGGAGTTTATCACTGAAGCTTTCTTT. Its protein is CASSQTREFITEAFF.

The chain links TRBV7-3 to TRBJ1-1; D may be TRBD1 (6 bases). V gave up 4 bases and J gave up 2 bases, with 14 bases separating them. There are 15 residues in the CDR3. Germline assignment: CDR1 SGHTA and CDR2 FQGTGA. The DNA for the CDR3 is TGTGCCAGCAGCTATACGGGACACCCAAACACTGAAGCTTTCTTT. It encodes CASSYTGHPNTEAFF.

The chain has TRBV7-9 and TRBJ1-5; D call uncertain. Germline values: CDR1 SEHNR, CDR2 FQNEAQ (reference sequence). The CDR3 extends over 14 amino acids. V lost 5 bases, J lost 5 bases, and 13 bases lay in between. Here the CDR3 DNA reads TGTGCCAGCAGCCCCCCGGATCCTGATCAGCCCCAGCATTTT. It yields the protein CASSPPDPDQPQHF.

The chain employs TRBV16 and TRBJ1-1; D unresolved. Looked up from germline, CDR1 is KGHSY and CDR2 is FQNENV. This CDR3 comprises 15 residues. V was pared by 4 bases and J by 4 bases, with 16 bases between. The chain's CDR3 is CASSPTLREATEAFF. The CDR3 DNA reads TGTGCCAGCAGCCCTACCCTCCGGGAGGCCACTGAAGCTTTCTTT.